The entry that follows covers one T cell receptor beta chain sequence. What it binds is not known. CDR3 length equals 13 residues. The V gene's germline CDR1 is SGHAT and CDR2 FQDESV (reference sequence). V lost 5 bases, J lost 4 bases, and 12 bases lay in between. TCRdb used MiXCR to reprocess the 5' RACE reads, holding one entry per CDR3 protein. The data hold about 200,000 distinct CDR3 sequences, with 3.2% observed a single time. The data were taken from a study of T cells after yellow fever vaccination. Study-level findings and limits: Repertoires obtained by FACS sorting could include abundant clonotypes that entered as contaminants from the bulk population. Among all clonotypes, a small share was observed in both CD4 and CD8 compartments.

The gene calls are TRBV11-1 and TRBJ2-7; D gene uncertain. The specimen was CD4+ T cells sorted from PBMCs, collected 10 days after the yellow fever booster vaccination. This TCR was sampled from a man younger than 35 who received the YFV17D yellow fever vaccine. CDR3 protein: CASSPSEQYEQYV. DNA of the CDR3: TGTGCCAGCAGCCCATCCGAACAGTACGAGCAGTACGTC.